This TCR beta chain was documented in a study of CD8 T cells in Susac syndrome. The CDR3 runs to 19 residues. V was shortened by 3 bases and J by 0 bases, with 22 bases between the two germline ends. Random-hexamer reverse transcription was applied to roughly 0.5 to 1 ug RNA. TCRdb ran MiXCR on the immunoSEQ multiplex PCR reads and lists one entry per CDR3 protein. Altogether under 350,000 distinct CDR3 sequences are present, 92% being singletons, with the ten largest covering over 0.05%. The authors negatively isolated CD8+ and CD4+ T cells and FACS-enriched TEMRA cells. This receptor was obtained from a human donor with multiple sclerosis. The sequencing input was CD4+ T cells from PBMCs. V is TRBV23-1 and J is TRBJ2-3; D assignment may be TRBD1 or TRBD2 (5 bases each). TRBV23-1 is treated as an ORF (open reading frame) with a function not yet certain. CDR3 DNA sequence: TGCGCCAGCAGTCACTGTAGACCACTCAGGGAGTTGAGCACAGATACGCAGTATTTT. This gives the protein CASSHCRPLRELSTDTQYF.